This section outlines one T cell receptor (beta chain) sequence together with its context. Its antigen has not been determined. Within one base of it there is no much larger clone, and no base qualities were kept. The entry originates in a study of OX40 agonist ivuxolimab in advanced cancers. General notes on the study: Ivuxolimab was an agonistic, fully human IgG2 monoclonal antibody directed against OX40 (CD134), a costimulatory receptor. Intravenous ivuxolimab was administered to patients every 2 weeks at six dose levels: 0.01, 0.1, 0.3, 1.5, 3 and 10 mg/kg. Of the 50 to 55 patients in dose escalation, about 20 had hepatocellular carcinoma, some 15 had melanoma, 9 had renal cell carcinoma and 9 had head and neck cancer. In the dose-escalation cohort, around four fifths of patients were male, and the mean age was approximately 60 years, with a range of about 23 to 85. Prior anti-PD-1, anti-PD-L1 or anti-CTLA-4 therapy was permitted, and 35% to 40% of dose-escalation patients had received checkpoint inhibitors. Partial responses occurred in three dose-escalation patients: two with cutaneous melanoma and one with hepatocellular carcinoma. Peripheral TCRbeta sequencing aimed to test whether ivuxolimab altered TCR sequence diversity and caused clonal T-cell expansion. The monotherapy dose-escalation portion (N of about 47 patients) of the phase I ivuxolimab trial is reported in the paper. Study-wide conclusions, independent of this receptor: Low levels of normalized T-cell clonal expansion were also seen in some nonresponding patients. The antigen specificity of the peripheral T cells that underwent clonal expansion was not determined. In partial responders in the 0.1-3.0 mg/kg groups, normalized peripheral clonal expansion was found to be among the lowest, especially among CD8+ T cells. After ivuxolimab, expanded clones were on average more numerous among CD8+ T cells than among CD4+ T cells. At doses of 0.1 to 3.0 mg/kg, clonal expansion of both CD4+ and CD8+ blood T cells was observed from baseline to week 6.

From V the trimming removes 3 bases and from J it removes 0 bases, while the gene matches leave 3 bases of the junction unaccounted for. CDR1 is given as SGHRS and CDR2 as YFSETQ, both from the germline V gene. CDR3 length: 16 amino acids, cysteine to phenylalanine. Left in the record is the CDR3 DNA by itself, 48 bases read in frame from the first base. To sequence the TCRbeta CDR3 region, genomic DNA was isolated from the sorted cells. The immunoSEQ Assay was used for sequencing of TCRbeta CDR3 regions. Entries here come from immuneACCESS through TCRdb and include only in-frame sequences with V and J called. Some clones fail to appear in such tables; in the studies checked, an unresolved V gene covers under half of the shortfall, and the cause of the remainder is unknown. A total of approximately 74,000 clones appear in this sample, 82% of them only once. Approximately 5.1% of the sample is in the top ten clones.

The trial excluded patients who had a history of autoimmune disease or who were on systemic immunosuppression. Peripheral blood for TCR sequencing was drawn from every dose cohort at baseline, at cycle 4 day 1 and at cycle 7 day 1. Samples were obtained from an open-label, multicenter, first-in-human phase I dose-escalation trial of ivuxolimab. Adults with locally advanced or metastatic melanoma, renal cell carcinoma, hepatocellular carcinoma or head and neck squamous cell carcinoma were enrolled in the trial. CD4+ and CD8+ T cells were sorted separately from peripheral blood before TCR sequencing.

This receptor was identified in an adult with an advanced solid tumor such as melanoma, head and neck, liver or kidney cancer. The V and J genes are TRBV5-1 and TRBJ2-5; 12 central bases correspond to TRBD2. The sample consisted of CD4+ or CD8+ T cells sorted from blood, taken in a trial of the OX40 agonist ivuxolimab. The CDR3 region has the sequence CASSWRLAGDQETQYF. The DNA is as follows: TGCGCCAGCAGCTGGCGACTAGCGGGGGACCAAGAGACCCAGTACTTC.